A selection of T cell receptor beta chains follows, all from one sample in a study of blood T cells in healthy people across ages. One entry per CDR3 protein, called by TCRdb with MiXCR from the 5' RACE reads. The sample carries roughly 1.5 million distinct CDR3 sequences, 35% to 45% recorded once. Sequenced sample: blood. Receptors originate from a woman aged 18-29 years in good health. Each CDR3 is given with its conserved first and last residue. Fields, in order: V gene, CDR3 protein.

TRBV7-2	CAGGQAALFGELFF
TRBV7-9	CASSRPGSSTDTQYF
TRBV20-1	CSAPQGASSYEQYF
TRBV9	CASSPGTGLSGGSSYNEQFF
TRBV10-3	CAISEAGTANNEQFF
TRBV20-1	CSARDAGGRETQYF
TRBV20-1	CSARDARYGYTF
TRBV18	CASSPMGQGTEAFF
TRBV7-6	CASSPETAGTYNEQFF
TRBV30	CAWRGQLKNIQYF
TRBV20-1	CSANGADGSSYNEQYF